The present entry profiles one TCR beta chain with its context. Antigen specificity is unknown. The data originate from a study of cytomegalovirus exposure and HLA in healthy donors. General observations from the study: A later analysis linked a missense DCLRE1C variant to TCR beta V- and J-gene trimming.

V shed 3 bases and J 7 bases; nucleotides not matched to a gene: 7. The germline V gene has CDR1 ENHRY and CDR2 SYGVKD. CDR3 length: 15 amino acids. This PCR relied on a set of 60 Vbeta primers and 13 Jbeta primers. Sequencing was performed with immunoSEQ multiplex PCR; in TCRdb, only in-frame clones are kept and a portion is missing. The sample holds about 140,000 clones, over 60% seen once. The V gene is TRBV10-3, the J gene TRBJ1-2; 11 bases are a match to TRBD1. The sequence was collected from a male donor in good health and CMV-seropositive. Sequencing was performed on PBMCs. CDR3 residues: CAISDPSGTGGGYTF. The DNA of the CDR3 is TGTGCCATCAGTGACCCTTCGGGGACAGGGGGTGGCTACACCTTC.